Below, one TCR beta chain is given with its context. No antigen is known for it. After removal of 4 bases from V and 2 bases from J, the junction contained 14 bases not matched to a gene. The CDR3 is 20 residues long. Germline CDR1 and CDR2: SGDLS and YYNGEE. This sample is drawn from a study of cytomegalovirus exposure and HLA in healthy donors. Regarding the study as a whole: As was reported, the classifier diagnosed cytomegalovirus status with high specificity and sensitivity. A previous analysis found most TCR beta V segments productive roughly 90% or roughly 30% of the time. DRB1 had the most TCR associations and HLA-C the fewest, a later analysis found, with rates varying by HLA locus.

PCR amplification relied on 60 Vbeta primers (plus 13 Jbeta primers). As handled by the study authors: In a later analysis, around 12 million of 75 million to 85 million unique beta chains occurred in at least two donors. Here immunoSEQ multiplex PCR was the method, and the copy in TCRdb shows in-frame clones only, minus some. V, J and clone size are those of that table, while D and trimming were read from the DNA. In the table there are hundreds of thousands of clones, around 85% of which are singletons. The source is a girl aged 2-10 years in good health and CMV-seronegative. V is TRBV9 and J is TRBJ2-1, with 14 bases matching TRBD2. Sequencing was performed on PBMCs. The CDR3 DNA sequence: TGTGCCAGCAGCATTGACCCGACTAGCGGGAGGGCCTCAACCTACAATGAGCAGTTCTTC. It specifies CASSIDPTSGRASTYNEQFF. The complete variable domain, with remaining parts taken from reference TRBV9 and TRBJ2-1, reads DSGVTQTPKHLITATGQRVTLRCSPRSGDLSVYWYQQSLDQGLQFLIQYYNGEERAKGNILERFSAQQFPDLHSELNLSSLELGDSALYFCASSIDPTSGRASTYNEQFFGPGTRLTVL.